A single sample is the source of the 22 T cell receptor beta chains below, sequenced in a study of CD8+ T cells in alopecia areata. Treatment defined: oral pan-JAK inhibitor, 5-10 mg twice daily. Sequencing relied on a cDNA template that was reverse transcribed from extracted RNA. The assay was immunoSEQ multiplex PCR, and TCRdb's table has in-frame clones only and misses some. Of roughly 110,000 clones in the sample, around 83% are singletons; the top ten hold over 20%. The source was CD8+ T cells sorted from blood, collected at week 24, from a patient treated with tofacitinib. The receptors stem from a human donor with alopecia areata.

This chain links TRBV7-8 with TRBJ2-1, with a tentative D call TRBD2 (6 bases). Germline-derived CDR1 and CDR2 are SGHVS and FQNEAQ. CDR3 length: 16 residues. V dropped 2 bases and J dropped 1 base, with 12 bases sitting between them. CDR3 protein: CASSLKSGASYNEQFF. The CDR3 nucleotides read TGTGCCAGCAGCTTAAAGTCGGGAGCGTCCTACAATGAGCAGTTCTTC.

The table lists this clone with a few counts. This chain uses TRBV19 with TRBJ2-7; D is possibly TRBD1 (5 bases). The germline V gene encodes CDR1 LNHDA and CDR2 SQIVND (reference sequence). The CDR3 is made up of 11 amino acids. Trimming took off 3 bases at V and 7 bases at J, with 7 bases between the two ends. The CDR3 here is CASSMKGEQYF. In DNA form, the CDR3 reads TGTGCCAGTAGTATGAAGGGGGAGCAGTACTTC.

V gene TRBV2 combines with J gene TRBJ1-1; the D gene is possibly TRBD1 (5 bases). This CDR3 has 14 amino acids. V lost 7 bases and J 3 bases, leaving 15 bases between the germline ends. CDR1 is SNHLY and CDR2 is FYNNEI in the germline V gene. The CDR3 protein is CASTRGISDTEAFF. The DNA for the CDR3 is TGTGCCAGCACCCGGGGGATTTCGGACACTGAAGCTTTCTTT.

This clone was counted a single time. The chain recombines TRBV27 with TRBJ2-3; no definite D call. Per germline, CDR1 MNHEY and CDR2 SMNVEV (reference sequence). Trimming stripped 1 base from V and 1 base from J, with 12 bases between. The CDR3 sequence is 16 residues long. CDR3 bases: TGTGCCAGCAGTTTATGGGCTACCCGGGGCACAGATACGCAGTATTTT. Its translation: CASSLWATRGTDTQYF.

About this clone: The junction and the germline gene differ at one end; a read error may be behind it. The sample contains more than one DNA sequence encoding this CDR3. V is TRBV2 and J is TRBJ1-2, with D unresolved. CDR1 and CDR2 (germline): SNHLY, FYNNEI. The CDR3 length is 15 residues. In nucleotides, the CDR3 is TGTGCCAGTAGTGAAGCCTTGCTTTCCGCGACTGGCTACACCTTC. Translating gives CASSEALLSATGYTF.

The sample holds a few counts of this clone. The chain combines TRBV29-1 with TRBJ2-1, with 11 bases lining up with TRBD2. Per the germline V gene, CDR1 is SQVTM and CDR2 is ANQGSEA. There are 16 residues in the CDR3. V lost 0 bases and J lost 6; bases outside the gene matches: 7. As DNA, the CDR3 is TGCAGCGTTGAAGATCTATGGCTAGCGGGGGGCAATGAGCAGTTCTTC. Protein product: CSVEDLWLAGGNEQFF.

The chain recombines TRBV10-3 with TRBJ2-7; D remains unclear. The CDR3 covers 15 residues. Looked up from germline, CDR1 is ENHRY and CDR2 is SYGVKD. V lost 3 bases and J 0 bases, leaving 12 bases between the germline ends. The CDR3 region is CAISDIGSGSYEQYF. CDR3 DNA sequence: TGTGCCATCAGTGATATCGGGTCCGGCTCCTACGAGCAGTACTTC.

The chain combines TRBV27 with TRBJ2-5; no clear D gene. Germline V gene lookup returns CDR1 MNHEY and CDR2 SMNVEV (reference sequence). V was trimmed by 6 bases and J by 7 bases, leaving 18 bases between them. This CDR3 region has 14 residues. Written as DNA, the CDR3 is TGTGCCAGCAGCTCCTCGCTGGGCCCCAGGACCCAGTACTTC. Translation: CASSSSLGPRTQYF.

This chain uses TRBV5-4 with TRBJ2-3; D may be TRBD1 or TRBD2 (6 bases each). The V and J ends lost 5 bases and 2 bases respectively, with 12 bases between them. Per the germline V gene, CDR1 is SGHNT and CDR2 is YYREEE (reference sequence). CDR3 length: 14 amino acids. This chain's CDR3 is CASRFGGLTDTQYF. In DNA, the CDR3 is TGTGCCAGCAGGTTCGGGGGCCTCACAGATACGCAGTATTTT.

The V call is TRBV4-1, the J call TRBJ2-5; D gene unclear. The CDR3 has 16 amino acids. V was clipped by 0 bases and J by 3 bases, with 14 bases between them. Germline-derived CDR1 and CDR2 are MGHRA and YSYEKL. The CDR3 DNA follows: TGCGCCAGCAGCCAAGACATAGGAACGAGGAAAGAGACCCAGTACTTC. It codes for CASSQDIGTRKETQYF.

The V call is TRBV11-2, the J call TRBJ2-7, with 12 bases lining up with TRBD2. The CDR3 loop spans 14 amino acids. Germline CDR1 SGHAT, CDR2 FQNNGV. Losses at the gene ends were 3 bases for V and 4 bases for J; bases not matched to a gene: 1. In DNA, the CDR3 is TGTGCCAGCAGCTTCGGGACTAGCGGGTACGAGCAGTACTTC. It specifies CASSFGTSGYEQYF.

This chain joins TRBV4-1 and TRBJ2-6; maybe TRBD1 (8 bases). The V and J ends lost 0 bases and 12 bases respectively, with 18 bases between them. Looked up from germline, CDR1 is MGHRA and CDR2 is YSYEKL. The CDR3 is 16 amino acids. The CDR3 here is CASSQEAGQGARVLTF. In DNA, the CDR3 is TGCGCCAGCAGCCAAGAAGCGGGGCAGGGGGCTCGCGTCCTGACTTTC.

V gene TRBV23-1 combines with J gene TRBJ1-6; D gene unclear. Being an ORF, TRBV23-1 has a function that is uncertain. Trimming took off 2 bases at V and 10 bases at J, with 12 bases between the two ends. CDR3 length: 14 residues. CDR3 bases: TGCGCCAGCAGTCAAGCAGCTGTGGGGTCACCCCTCCACTTT. Translation: CASSQAAVGSPLHF.

The chain uses TRBV7-9 and TRBJ2-7; D is possibly TRBD2 (6 bases). This CDR3 has 12 residues. V was trimmed by 5 bases and J by 6 bases, leaving 11 bases between them. Germline V gene sequence: CDR1 SEHNR, CDR2 FQNEAQ (reference sequence). The CDR3 nucleotides read TGTGCCAGCAGCCCCGGAGGGCCCGAGCAGTACTTC. Translated: CASSPGGPEQYF.

The V gene is TRBV7-9, the J gene TRBJ2-7, with D perhaps matching TRBD1 (6 bases). The CDR3 is 15 residues long. Germline V gene sequence: CDR1 SEHNR, CDR2 FQNEAQ (reference sequence). Trimming shortened V by 4 bases and J by 2 bases, and 15 bases separated the two germline ends. The CDR3, as DNA: TGTGCCAGCAGCTCCCGGGACAACATGGCCTACGAGCAGTACTTC. Translated: CASSSRDNMAYEQYF.

This sequence joins TRBV30 and TRBJ1-1; weak D call: TRBD1 (5 bases). CDR3 length equals 13 residues. Germline CDR1 reads GTSNPN; CDR2 reads SVGIG (reference sequence). Trimming stripped 5 bases from V and 5 bases from J, with 15 bases between. The CDR3 protein is CAWEGTSGTEAFF. CDR3 coding DNA: TGTGCCTGGGAGGGGACCTCTGGGACTGAAGCTTTCTTT.

The chain carries TRBV6-1 and TRBJ2-2; D remains unclear. Germline-derived CDR1 and CDR2 are MNHNS and SASEGT. The CDR3 is made up of 12 amino acids. Trimming removed 1 base at V and 7 bases at J, with 4 bases between. The CDR3 region is CASSEVVGELFF. CDR3 in DNA: TGTGCCAGCAGTGAAGTCGTCGGGGAGCTGTTTTTT.

The chain has TRBV4-1 and TRBJ2-7; no clear D gene. Germline assignment: CDR1 MGHRA and CDR2 YSYEKL. The CDR3 extends over 15 amino acids. V dropped 0 bases and J dropped 6 bases, with 15 bases sitting between them. The CDR3 is CASSQDRSRSGEQYF. CDR3 nucleotides: TGCGCCAGCAGCCAAGATAGGTCGCGGAGTGGCGAGCAGTACTTC.

The chain carries TRBV1 and TRBJ2-7; the D segment call TRBD2 is taken from the table without a DNA check. TRBV1 is flagged as a pseudogene. This CDR3 is 16 amino acids long. The CDR3 loop is CTSSQGTAGGSYEQYF. The DNA of the CDR3 is TGCACCAGCAGCCAAGGAACAGCGGGGGGGTCCTACGAGCAGTACTTC.

For this clone: The same CDR3 also results from other DNA sequences found in this sample. This chain links TRBV5-1 with TRBJ2-1, with TRBD1 identical over 10 bases. The CDR3 length is 14 residues. Germline lookup yields CDR1 SGHRS and CDR2 YFSETQ. After removal of 0 bases from V and 8 bases from J, the junction contained 2 bases not matched to a gene. CDR3 coding DNA: TGCGCCAGCAGCTTGGGACAGGGGGCTGATGAGCAGTTCTTC. It yields the protein CASSLGQGADEQFF.

The chain couples TRBV6-5 to TRBJ1-4; D gene unclear. The ends were cut back, 0 bases at V and 0 bases at J, with 5 bases in the middle. Germline CDR1 reads MNHEY; CDR2 reads SVGAGI. The CDR3 consists of 15 residues. CDR3 protein: CASSYSGSTNEKLFF. DNA for the CDR3: TGTGCCAGCAGTTACTCGGGATCAACTAATGAAAAACTGTTTTTT.

The V call is TRBV6-5, the J call TRBJ2-3, with TRBD2 matching 7 bases. The V gene end was trimmed by 2 bases and the J gene end by 0 bases; junction bases not matched to a gene: 5. The length of the CDR3 is 16 residues. CDR1 is MNHEY, CDR2 SVGAGI, per germline. The CDR3 sequence is CASSYESSGSTDTQYF. In DNA, the CDR3 is TGTGCCAGCAGTTACGAGTCTAGCGGAAGCACAGATACGCAGTATTTT.